The T cell receptor beta chain described here comes from a study of cytomegalovirus exposure and HLA in healthy donors (dated by TCRdb to about 2017). Concerning the study at large: In an earlier analysis of approximately 640 of the donors, around 300 Gb of sequence data and some 100 million unique TCR beta sequences from about 190 million T cells were reported. Roughly 300 gigabases of sequencing data and approximately 84 million unique TCR sequences were included in an early release covering roughly 600 HLA-typed donors. Of the roughly 400 genotyped donors, 75% to 85% were placed in the genetic ancestry cluster associated with self-reported Caucasian donors. The study aimed to test whether signatures of past pathogen exposure could be identified by cataloging public T cell receptors. Using immunosequencing, the study profiled T cell repertoires from some 670 subjects and related those repertoires to cytomegalovirus serostatus. In addition to the first cohort of roughly 670 subjects, a separate validation cohort of 130 or so different subjects was used. The study combined high-throughput TCR immunosequencing, statistical association of individual TCRs with disease status, and machine learning to predict cytomegalovirus infection status. A later analysis re-analyzed previously published TCR beta repertoires from 500 to 700 donors and added high-resolution HLA genotyping to study TCR occurrence patterns. The later analysis used no new phenotypic data to find candidate immune exposures, relying instead on TCR beta sequences and their occurrence across donors. In an earlier analysis of a few hundred of the donors, high-throughput TCR beta sequencing was used to judge whether each TCR beta V gene segment behaved as functional or pseudogenic. Donor age, sex, ethnicity and CMV serostatus were compiled together with the repertoire data. A later genetic analysis used genome-wide SNP genotypes for about 65% of the roughly 700 donors, treating that subset as a discovery cohort. All discovery cohort repertoires had been generated using a single sequencing platform. Class I and class II HLA loci were covered by the typing at four-digit resolution. Typing coverage varied by locus: roughly 629-640 donors for A, B, C, DRB1 and DQB1; approximately 500 for DQA1; approximately 610 for DPA1; about 450 for DPB1. Roughly 5 DR-DQ haplotypes were handled as single units for association and clustering, since linkage in the cohort was strong. Across under 500 genotyped donors of the cohort, an average of roughly 250,000 unique TCR beta nucleotide sequences per donor were sequenced, and roughly 18% of those sequences were non-productive. General findings and caveats noted by the study authors: In a later analysis, several top co-occurrence clusters were reported to appear linked to parvovirus B19, influenza, CMV and Epstein-Barr virus. Only TCR beta chains were sequenced in this cohort, and the absence of alpha or paired-chain data limited detectable features. A later analysis found that HLA-associated TCR beta chains were more clonally expanded and had lower generation probabilities than equally common non-associated chains. Most TCR sequences were seen in very few donors, while some public TCRs were found in many individuals. It was suggested by the authors that the approach could potentially be generalized to other disease states and immunological phenotypes. The earlier analysis of some 540 of the donors excluded about 16 rarely observed V segments, including chromosome 9 orphons, because counts were too low. A few of the identified cytomegalovirus-associated TCR beta chains were confirmed in vitro to be specific for cytomegalovirus antigens. When HLA alleles, especially DR and DQ, strongly co-occurred, attributing TCR associations to individual alleles was difficult. Some IMGT-functional V segments, including TRBV6-2 and TRBV6-3, could not be distinguished by the 87-base-pair reads and were therefore excluded. A further reported finding was that TCR beta sequences accurately predicted the HLA-A and HLA-B alleles for most subjects in the first cohort. Immune exposure information for the cohort was limited to CMV serostatus. In the study, about 150 TCR beta chains were listed as associated with cytomegalovirus. A later genetic analysis associated a missense DCLRE1C variant with V-gene and J-gene trimming of TCR beta chains, and an independent cohort replicated the association. In a later analysis, most CMV-associated TCR beta chains were found to appear HLA-restricted, with HLA associations seemingly driven largely by CMV exposure. In a later analysis, the rate of TCR association differed among HLA loci, with DRB1 alleles having the most associated TCRs and HLA-C alleles having the fewest. Broadly in line with IMGT annotations, most TCR beta V segments showed up in productive rearrangements about 90% or about 30% of the time in an earlier analysis of around 550 of the donors. A cluster of highly shared sequence variants was judged likely to be a technical artifact of the sequencing pipeline. Sequencing depth was assumed to be roughly uniform across donors in the presence/absence analyses, though that assumption may not hold. Specific HLA alleles were associated with 15,000 to 20,000 TCR beta sequences at a false discovery rate of 0.05 in a later analysis. Linkage disequilibrium might explain the correlated functional status among segregating V segments, but an unknown experimental factor could not be excluded. The classifier was reported to diagnose cytomegalovirus status with high specificity and sensitivity in both the original cohort and the validation cohort. Because some donors lacked HLA typing at each locus, the association tests relied only on the typed subset. Compared with the 666-donor mean, donors in an Asian-associated ancestry cluster had fewer N-insertions in productive TCRs, according to a later genetic analysis.

The cohort consisted of 666 healthy bone marrow donors. All cohort members were sampled while nominally healthy, although unrecorded immune exposures were likely present. The donor was CMV seropositive and belonged to the group of more than 250 seropositive cohort members. Every donor gave a peripheral blood sample, and the peripheral blood mononuclear cells from that sample were used for TCR beta sequencing. Genomic DNA extraction from the blood cell samples was performed with the Qiagen DNeasy Blood Extraction Kit. Worth noting for this clone: The clone's antigen remains unknown. Base qualities are missing; no much larger clone stands one base away. Other DNA sequences within the sample encode an identical CDR3.

The protocol used for the library was the immunoSEQ multiplex PCR assay. A mixture of 60 forward primers for TCR Vbeta segments and 13 reverse primers for TCR Jbeta segments was used in the multiplex PCR. Amplification of the CDR3 region of rearranged TCR beta genes was performed with a multiplex PCR assay on genomic DNA. Amplified TCR beta libraries were sequenced as 87-base-pair reads on the Illumina HiSeq System. Per the source publication's procedure: A later analysis counted 75 million to 100 million unique TCR beta chains across the 666 repertoires, and some 12 million of these chains were shared by at least two donors. Raw reads were error-corrected and collapsed into unique sequences with a nearest-neighbor algorithm that merged closely related sequences to remove PCR and sequencing errors. Alignment of CDR3 sequences to IMGT reference sequences was used to assign V, D and J gene segments. Each retained sequence needed at least a six-nucleotide match to both a V gene segment and a J gene segment. Rearrangements were classified as productive when the CDR3 lacked stop codons and remained in frame with V and J, and all other rearrangements were classified as non-productive. CDR3 was defined by IMGT convention, running from the second conserved V-encoded cysteine to the conserved J-encoded phenylalanine. In an earlier analysis of more than 550 of the donors, sequences lacking an unambiguous match to a single V gene segment were excluded. In an earlier analysis of some 590 of the donors, V segments were called functional above 56.7% productive rearrangements and were called segregating when the between-donor standard deviation exceeded 5%. A statistical classification framework was developed to diagnose cytomegalovirus status using the catalog of TCR beta chain sequences. A later analysis assigned V and J genes by comparing TCR nucleotide sequences with IMGT/GENE-DB human TR gene sequences. A later analysis assigned CDR3 sequences and most-parsimonious VDJ recombination scenarios with the TCRdist pipeline. In a later analysis, every TCR beta chain was defined by the combination of its CDR3 amino acid sequence and its V-gene family, and reads without a unique V-gene family were dropped. To address suspected cross-contamination and a sequencing artifact, a later analysis removed around 600 highly shared, low-generation-probability nucleotide sequences. A later analysis calculated a clonal expansion index for each public chain from normalized within-repertoire ranks of inferred template counts. Generation probabilities in a later analysis came from a VDJ recombination model fitted to out-of-frame rearrangements, and those results were checked against IGoR. Hypergeometric tests were used in a later analysis to score TCR-TCR, TCR-HLA and TCR-CMV co-occurrence, with a repertoire-size bias correction applied to the TCR pairs. In a later analysis, false discovery rates were estimated by permuting HLA or CMV assignments 20 times. In a later analysis, co-occurring TCRs were grouped using DBSCAN, with TCRdist sequence similarity added in when clustering inside HLA-allele-positive subsets. Co-occurrence clustering excluded repertoires with fewer than 30,000 or more than 120,000 public chains, plus five with anomalous nucleotide sharing. Entries here come from immuneACCESS through TCRdb and include only in-frame sequences with V and J called. Some clones fail to appear in such tables; in the studies checked, an unresolved V gene covers under half of the shortfall, and the cause of the remainder is unknown. V, J and clone size reflect that table, while D and trimming were determined from the DNA. Counted in this sample were approximately 110,000 clones; about 70% of them appeared once. About 2.8% of the sample is in the top ten clones.

Taken from the germline V gene, the CDR1 and CDR2 loops are SGHRS and YFSETQ. The CDR3 holds 14 amino acids from the cysteine to the phenylalanine. Of all the DNA, just the CDR3 is kept, 42 bases in frame from base 1. Cut back by 3 bases and 3 bases, the V and J ends lie 12 bases apart. In this chain, TRBV5-1 is recombined with TRBJ1-1; TRBD1 might be the D gene, on 6 matching bases. The specimen sequenced was PBMCs. The receptor was isolated from a man aged 50-59 years in good health and CMV-seropositive. The DNA sequence reads TGCGCCAGCAGCTGGGGAGGGGGGGACACTGAAGCTTTCTTT. Translated, this gives CASSWGGGDTEAFF.